This TCR beta chain was found in a study of T cells in localized non-small cell lung cancer. There are 18 residues in the CDR3. V lost 0 bases and J 0 bases, leaving 16 bases between the germline ends. The germline V gene encodes CDR1 LGHNA and CDR2 YSLEER. The assay was immunoSEQ multiplex PCR, and TCRdb's table has in-frame clones only and misses some. This repertoire shows around 12,000 clones, around 83% found once; its top ten account for around a fifth. Material: peripheral blood, obtained before any cancer treatment. The chain joins TRBV4-3 to TRBJ2-3; D unclear. The receptor comes from a male donor aged 60 or over with stage I lung adenocarcinoma. The CDR3 sequence: CASSQDLQVLSSTDTQYF. Written as DNA, the CDR3 is TGCGCCAGCAGCCAAGATCTGCAGGTCCTCTCTAGCACAGATACGCAGTATTTT.